The source of this T cell receptor beta chain is a study of memory CD4+ T cells and cytomegalovirus serostatus. Repertoires were generated with immunoSEQ multiplex PCR, while TCRdb's copy carries only in-frame clones and drops some. The table has 60,000 to 70,000 clones, over 70% seen once. This clone was seen only a few times. Single viable CD3+CD4+CD8-CD45RO+ cells were sorted as the memory CD4+ T cells. The germline V gene has CDR1 MDHEN and CDR2 SYDVKM. The J segment lost 4 bases and the V segment lost 2 bases, leaving 5 bases of the junction unmatched. This CDR3 has 15 residues. The J gene is TRBJ2-1, the V gene TRBV28, with 7 bases fitting TRBD1. Sequenced material: memory CD4+ T cells from blood. This sequence was found in an adult in good health and CMV-seronegative. Some clones in this sample may be carry-over from other donors' samples. CDR3 sequence (DNA): TGTGCCAGCAGTTTAATACAGGGGCTTTACAATGAGCAGTTCTTC. It is translated as CASSLIQGLYNEQFF.